A selection of T cell receptor beta chains follows, all from one sample in a study of high-grade serous ovarian cancer treatment subgroups. This table comes from immunoSEQ multiplex PCR, and its TCRdb copy is limited to in-frame clones, with some not included. Among roughly 4,800 clones listed, approximately 69% were seen once. The specimen was tumor tissue. The receptors come from a human donor with high-grade serous ovarian cancer. Both conserved end residues are part of each CDR3. A D gene is named only where the DNA matches it firmly. Rows give clone size only sometimes, using once, few, many, or a class for an expanded clone.

CASSLPSGGYTDTQYF,TGTGCCAGCAGCTTGCCTAGCGGGGGATACACAGATACGCAGTATTTT,TRBV5-4,.,TRBD2,TRBJ2-3
CASYGSYTGELFF,TGTGCCAGCTATGGGTCCTACACCGGGGAGCTGTTTTTT,TRBV6-5,.,.,TRBJ2-2
CASSLTWPSNTGELFF,TGTGCCAGCAGCCTTACGTGGCCATCGAACACCGGGGAGCTGTTTTTT,TRBV7-8,.,.,TRBJ2-2
CASSLGGHEQFF,TGTGCCAGCAGCTTGGGGGGTCATGAGCAGTTCTTC,TRBV5-6,.,.,TRBJ2-1
CASSGGTQAREAFF,TGTGCCAGCAGCGGCGGGACACAAGCCAGGGAAGCTTTCTTT,TRBV6-5,.,.,TRBJ1-1
CASRRDPQETQYF,TGCGCCAGCCGAAGGGACCCTCAAGAGACCCAGTACTTC,TRBV5-1,.,.,TRBJ2-5
CASSLLGGGQPQHF,TGTGCCAGCAGTTTACTCGGGGGTGGTCAGCCCCAGCATTTT,TRBV27,.,.,TRBJ1-5
CASSPLDGGTEAFF,TGTGCCAGCAGCCCCTTGGACGGTGGGACTGAAGCTTTCTTT,TRBV7-9,medium-sized,.,TRBJ1-1
CASRQTTGTGELFF,TGTGCCAGCAGGCAAACGACAGGGACCGGGGAGCTGTTTTTT,TRBV2,once,TRBD1,TRBJ2-2
CASNSPGSYTEAFF,TGTGCCAGCAATTCCCCCGGCAGTTACACTGAAGCTTTCTTT,TRBV27,once,.,TRBJ1-1
CASSSTPGAFF,TGTGCCAGCAGCTCTACCCCTGGGGCTTTCTTT,TRBV7-2,.,.,TRBJ1-1
CASSEQGHSNQPQHF,TGTGCCAGCAGCGAACAGGGGCATAGTAATCAGCCCCAGCATTTT,TRBV9,.,TRBD1,TRBJ1-5
CASSFRVGEKLFF,TGTGCCAGCAGTTTCAGGGTAGGGGAAAAACTGTTTTTT,TRBV27,.,.,TRBJ1-4
CASSLTGGSGEGYTF,TGTGCCAGCAGTCTGACGGGGGGCTCCGGGGAGGGCTACACCTTC,TRBV2,few,.,TRBJ1-2
CASSASYGAQVEAFF,TGTGCCAGCAGCGCTAGCTACGGGGCACAGGTTGAAGCTTTCTTT,TRBV7-9,.,.,TRBJ1-1
CASSLRGKETQYF,TGTGCCAGCAGCCTCCGGGGTAAAGAGACCCAGTACTTC,TRBV7-7,.,.,TRBJ2-5
CASSPPLDREINGYTF,TGTGCCAGCTCACCGCCCCTCGACAGGGAAATAAATGGCTACACCTTC,TRBV18,.,TRBD1,TRBJ1-2
CASSLVVAAQETQYF,TGTGCCAGCAGCTTAGTGGTAGCGGCACAAGAGACCCAGTACTTC,TRBV11-3,.,.,TRBJ2-5
CASSITAGTSPENEQFF,TGTGCCAGTAGTATTACCGCCGGCACCTCCCCCGAAAATGAGCAGTTCTTC,TRBV19,.,.,TRBJ2-1
CASGRLYNEQFF,TGTGCCAGCGGGAGGTTGTACAATGAGCAGTTCTTC,TRBV28,.,.,TRBJ2-1
CASSLAPTANTEAFF,TGTGCCAGCAGCTTAGCCCCGACAGCGAACACTGAAGCTTTCTTT,TRBV11-2,.,.,TRBJ1-1
CASRDLGPEQFF,TGTGCCAGCAGGGACTTGGGGCCTGAGCAGTTCTTC,TRBV7-2,.,.,TRBJ2-1
CASSQEGRAVIDTQYF,TGCGCCAGCAGCCAAGAAGGCAGGGCGGTCATAGATACGCAGTATTTT,TRBV4-3,.,.,TRBJ2-3
CASSSSDRAGTDTQYF,TGTGCCAGCAGCTCAAGTGACAGGGCGGGCACAGATACGCAGTATTTT,TRBV5-4,.,TRBD1,TRBJ2-3
CASSQERGGHETQYF,TGCGCCAGCAGCCAAGAGAGGGGAGGCCATGAGACCCAGTACTTC,TRBV4-3,.,.,TRBJ2-5
CASSHGGVGYGYTF,TGTGCCAGCAGTCACGGGGGCGTCGGGTATGGCTACACCTTC,TRBV27,.,.,TRBJ1-2
CASGGAYEQYF,TGTGCCAGCGGGGGGGCCTACGAGCAGTACTTC,TRBV2,.,TRBD2,TRBJ2-7
CASSLSQNNEQFF,TGTGCCAGCAGCTTAAGCCAGAACAATGAGCAGTTCTTC,TRBV11-3,.,.,TRBJ2-1